These 20 T cell receptor beta chains originate from one sample sequenced in a study of beta chain features in type 1 diabetes. The entirety of the isolated RNA underwent reverse transcription, so expressed TCRB transcripts were sequenced. Libraries were prepared by immunoSEQ multiplex PCR; TCRdb keeps only in-frame clonotypes and omits some of them. Here the sample spans about 220,000 clones, approximately 10% being singletons. The specimen sequenced was central memory CD4+ T cells from blood. The receptors here all came from a man aged 18 to 30 in good health.

The chain links TRBV5-1 to TRBJ2-3, with TRBD2 as a possible D gene (6 bases). There are 15 residues in the CDR3. CDR1 and CDR2 from the germline V gene are SGHRS and YFSETQ. V was cut by 2 bases and J by 2 bases, with 12 bases left in between. CDR3 nucleotides: TGCGCCAGCAGCTTAGAGACTAGAGACACAGATACGCAGTATTTT. Protein sequence: CASSLETRDTDTQYF.

The rearrangement uses TRBV7-6 and TRBJ2-2; D is unresolved. V was trimmed by 5 bases and J by 5 bases, leaving 12 bases between them. Germline-derived CDR1 and CDR2 are SGHVS and FNYEAQ. This CDR3 has 14 residues. CDR3 sequence reads: CASSPSLGTGELFF. In nucleotides, the CDR3 is TGTGCCAGCAGCCCCTCTTTAGGGACCGGGGAGCTGTTTTTT.

This clone was counted ten times or more. The chain links TRBV10-3 to TRBJ2-1; no clear D. With 10 bases removed from V and 5 bases from J, the gap between germline ends came to 12 bases. Germline V gene lookup returns CDR1 ENHRY and CDR2 SYGVKD. CDR3 size: 12 residues. The CDR3 spells CATRGGNNEQFF. The CDR3 nucleotides read TGTGCCACCCGTGGTGGGAACAATGAGCAGTTCTTC.

The chain is built from TRBV7-2 and TRBJ2-3; 8 bases are shared with TRBD2. The germline V gene has CDR1 SGHTA and CDR2 FQGNSA. CDR3 length equals 11 residues. V lost 10 bases to trimming and J lost 7 bases; unmatched junction nucleotides: 4. This CDR3 reads CATSGGNTQYF. In DNA, the CDR3 is TGTGCCACCTCGGGGGGGAATACGCAGTATTTT.

This clone was found a few times. The CDR3 region has the DNA TGTGCCAGCAGTTCGGGATCTAGCGGTTCCTACGAGCAGTACTTC. Its translation: CASSSGSSGSYEQYF. V gene TRBV6-5 combines with J gene TRBJ2-7, with 7 bases identical to TRBD2. This CDR3 has 15 residues. Unmatched junction bases numbered 7, after V lost 4 bases and J lost 1 base. Germline CDR1 and CDR2: MNHEY and SVGAGI.

This clone turned up a few times. The V call is TRBV9, the J call TRBJ1-2; TRBD1 matches 7 bases. Germline V CDR1 and CDR2: SGDLS, YYNGEE. The CDR3 is made up of 14 amino acids. With V trimmed by 4 bases and J by 3 bases, 6 bases remained unmatched. CDR3 region: CASSPDRDHYGYTF. CDR3 bases: TGTGCCAGCAGCCCTGACAGGGACCACTATGGCTACACCTTC.

The chain links TRBV6-6 to TRBJ2-1; weak D call: TRBD2 (6 bases). Per the germline V gene, CDR1 is MNHNY and CDR2 is SVGAGI (reference sequence). Deletions cut 2 bases from V and 3 bases from J, with 14 bases between. This CDR3 contains 16 residues. The CDR3 reads CASSYPGGSGYNEQFF. CDR3 bases: TGTGCCAGCAGTTACCCCGGTGGTAGCGGCTACAATGAGCAGTTCTTC.

The chain couples TRBV7-2 to TRBJ2-7; D gene ambiguous. The V gene's germline CDR1 is SGHTA and CDR2 FQGNSA. V was trimmed by 2 bases and J by 5 bases, leaving 4 bases between them. The CDR3 covers 11 residues. The CDR3 DNA reads as TGTGCCAGCAGCTTAAGGCACGAGCAGTACTTC. This encodes CASSLRHEQYF.

The chain recombines TRBV14 with TRBJ1-1, with D unclear. Trimming shortened V by 4 bases and J by 0 bases, and 6 bases separated the two germline ends. CDR3 length: 13 residues. CDR1 and CDR2 from the germline V gene are SGHDN and FVKESK. CDR3 coding DNA: TGTGCCAGCAGCCTAGGAATGAACACTGAAGCTTTCTTT. This gives the protein CASSLGMNTEAFF.

V is TRBV5-1 and J is TRBJ2-7; TRBD2 matches 7 bases. Germline CDR1 is SGHRS and CDR2 is YFSETQ. Losses at the gene ends were 4 bases for V and 2 bases for J; bases not matched to a gene: 6. CDR3 length equals 14 residues. For the CDR3, the DNA is TGCGCCAGCAGCGTTAGCGGGTACCCCTACGAGCAGTACTTC. This translates into CASSVSGYPYEQYF.

This clone was seen only a few times. The chain uses TRBV29-1 and TRBJ1-5; 8 bases match TRBD1. Germline V gene lookup returns CDR1 SQVTM and CDR2 ANQGSEA. The CDR3 spans 13 residues. Trimming took 6 bases from V and 7 from J; bases not matched to a gene: 8. In nucleotides, the CDR3 is TGCAGCGTCACGGACAGGGTCGGGCAGCCCCAGCATTTT. Protein: CSVTDRVGQPQHF.

This clone was detected a few times. V gene TRBV18 combines with J gene TRBJ1-1; 9 bases fit TRBD1. V lost 5 bases and J lost 3; bases outside the gene matches: 7. This CDR3 comprises 15 residues. Germline CDR1 is KGHSH and CDR2 is LQKENI. The CDR3 sequence is CASSRGTGWDTEAFF. The CDR3 coding sequence is TGTGCCAGCTCAAGGGGGACAGGGTGGGACACTGAAGCTTTCTTT.

There are a few counts of this clone. This rearrangement joins TRBV7-8 to TRBJ2-1; 10 bases agree with TRBD2. Germline V gives CDR1 SGHVS, CDR2 FQNEAQ. J gave up 7 bases and V 2 bases, and 5 bases lay outside the gene matches. CDR3 size: 15 residues. CDR3 sequence reads: CASSLTPSGSNEQFF. The CDR3 nucleotides read TGTGCCAGCAGCTTAACCCCTAGCGGGAGTAATGAGCAGTTCTTC.

This clone was seen a few times. The chain is built from TRBV15 and TRBJ1-1; D gene ambiguous. V gave up 6 bases and J gave up 10 bases, with 12 bases separating them. There are 11 residues in the CDR3. Germline CDR1 and CDR2: LNHNV and YYDKDF (reference sequence). The CDR3 nucleotides read TGTGCCACCAGAGCTGACACGGGAGCTTTCTTT. This codes for CATRADTGAFF.

The genes are TRBV6-6 and TRBJ2-3, with D hard to call. Per germline, CDR1 MNHNY and CDR2 SVGAGI (reference sequence). Deletions cut 2 bases from V and 6 bases from J, with 9 bases between. The CDR3 is 13 residues long. The CDR3 DNA follows: TGTGCCAGCAGTTACCCTGGTAGGGATACGCAGTATTTT. Translation: CASSYPGRDTQYF.

Comments on this clone: This may arise from a read error, as a much more abundant clone is one base away. The chain uses TRBV10-3 and TRBJ1-1; maybe TRBD1 (6 bases). CDR1 is ENHRY and CDR2 is SYGVKD in the germline V gene. This CDR3 region has 14 residues. The CDR3 coding sequence is TGTTCCATCAGTGAGGCAGCAGGGGAGACTGAAGCTTTCTTT. This translates into CSISEAAGETEAFF.

This clone was detected once. The chain links TRBV15 to TRBJ2-4, with a tentative D call TRBD2 (5 bases). The germline V and J ends were trimmed by 0 bases and 8 bases, with 11 bases remaining between them. Germline-derived CDR1 and CDR2 are LNHNV and YYDKDF (reference sequence). This CDR3 spans 14 amino acids. The DNA for the CDR3 is TGTGCCACCAGCAGAGACCGCCGGACTGACATTCAGTACTTC. It is translated as CATSRDRRTDIQYF.

The CDR3 DNA sequence: TGTGCCAGCAGCCCTATTTACGGGGAGCTGTTTTTT. This encodes CASSPIYGELFF. The rearrangement joins TRBV6-1 to TRBJ2-2, with unresolved D. The CDR3 covers 12 residues. The V and J ends lost 6 bases and 7 bases respectively, with 9 bases between them. Germline assignment: CDR1 MNHNS and CDR2 SASEGT.

Remarks on this clone: Different DNA sequences within this sample yield the same CDR3. V gene TRBV29-1 combines with J gene TRBJ1-2, with D possibly being TRBD1 (6 bases). Germline V gene sequence: CDR1 SQVTM, CDR2 ANQGSEA. CDR3 length: 12 residues. The V end was cut by 4 bases, the J end by 2 bases, with 8 bases between. The DNA for the CDR3 is TGCAGCGTTGGGGGGCAGAACTATGGCTACACCTTC. It translates to CSVGGQNYGYTF.

This clone was seen only a few times. The chain combines TRBV30 with TRBJ1-2; the D is unclear. The CDR3 sequence is 14 residues long. Germline values: CDR1 GTSNPN, CDR2 SVGIG (reference sequence). Deletions cut 3 bases from V and 4 bases from J, with 15 bases between. The CDR3, as DNA: TGTGCCTGGAGCCGAAGTCGGGCCACCTATGGCTACACCTTC. This codes for CAWSRSRATYGYTF.